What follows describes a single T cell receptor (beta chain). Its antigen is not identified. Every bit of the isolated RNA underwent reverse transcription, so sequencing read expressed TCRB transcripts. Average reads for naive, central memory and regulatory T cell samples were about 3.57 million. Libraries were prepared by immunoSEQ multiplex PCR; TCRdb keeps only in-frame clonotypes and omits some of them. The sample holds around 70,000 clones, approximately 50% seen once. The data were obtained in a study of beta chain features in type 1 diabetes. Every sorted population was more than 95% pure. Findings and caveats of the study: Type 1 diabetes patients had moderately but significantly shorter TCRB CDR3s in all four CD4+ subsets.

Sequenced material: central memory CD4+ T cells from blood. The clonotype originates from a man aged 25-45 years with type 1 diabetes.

Here the CDR3 reads CASSKRLSGGCETQYF. The CDR3 bases are TGTGCCAGCAGCAAACGTTTGAGCGGGGGGTGTGAGACCCAGTACTTC. This chain uses TRBV21-1 with TRBJ2-5; the D call in the table, TRBD2, was not verified against the DNA. TRBV21-1 is labeled a pseudogene. This CDR3 region has 16 residues.